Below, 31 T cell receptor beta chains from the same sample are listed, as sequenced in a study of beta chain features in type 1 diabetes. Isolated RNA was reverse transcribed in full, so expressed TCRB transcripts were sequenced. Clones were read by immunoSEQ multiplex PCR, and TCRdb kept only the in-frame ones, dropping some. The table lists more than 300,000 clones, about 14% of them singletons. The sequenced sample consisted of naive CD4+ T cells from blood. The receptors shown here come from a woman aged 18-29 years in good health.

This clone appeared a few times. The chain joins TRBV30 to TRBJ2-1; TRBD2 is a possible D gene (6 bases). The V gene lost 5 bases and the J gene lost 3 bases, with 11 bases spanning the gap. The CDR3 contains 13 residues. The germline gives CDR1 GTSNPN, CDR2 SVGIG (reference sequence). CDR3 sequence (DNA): TGTGCCTGGGGAGGGGATTTCTACAATGAGCAGTTCTTC. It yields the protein CAWGGDFYNEQFF.

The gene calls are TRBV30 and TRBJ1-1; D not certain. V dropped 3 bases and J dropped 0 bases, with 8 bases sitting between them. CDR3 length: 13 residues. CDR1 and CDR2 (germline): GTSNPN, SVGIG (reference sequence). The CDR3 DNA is TGTGCCTGGAGGAGACACCTGAACACTGAAGCTTTCTTT. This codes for CAWRRHLNTEAFF.

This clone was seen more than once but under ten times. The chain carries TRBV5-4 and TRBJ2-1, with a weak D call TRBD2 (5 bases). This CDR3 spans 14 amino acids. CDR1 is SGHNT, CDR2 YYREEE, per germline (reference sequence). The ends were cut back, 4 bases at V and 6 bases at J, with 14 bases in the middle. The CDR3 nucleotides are TGTGCCAGCAGCCAAGGACTCTCCCCCAATGAGCAGTTCTTC. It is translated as CASSQGLSPNEQFF.

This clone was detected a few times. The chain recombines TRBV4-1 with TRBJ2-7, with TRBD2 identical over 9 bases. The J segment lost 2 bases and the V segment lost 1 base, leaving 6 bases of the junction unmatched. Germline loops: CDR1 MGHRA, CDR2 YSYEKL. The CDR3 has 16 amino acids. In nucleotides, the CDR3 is TGCGCCAGCAGCCAAGTGGTAGCGGGAGTCCCCTACGAGCAGTACTTC. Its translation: CASSQVVAGVPYEQYF.

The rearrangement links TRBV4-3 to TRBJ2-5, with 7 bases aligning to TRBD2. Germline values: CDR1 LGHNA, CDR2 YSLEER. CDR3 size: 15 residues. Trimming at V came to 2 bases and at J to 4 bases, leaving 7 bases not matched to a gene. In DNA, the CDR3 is TGCGCCAGCAGCCAATCCGGGAGGTTCCCAGAGACCCAGTACTTC. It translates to CASSQSGRFPETQYF.

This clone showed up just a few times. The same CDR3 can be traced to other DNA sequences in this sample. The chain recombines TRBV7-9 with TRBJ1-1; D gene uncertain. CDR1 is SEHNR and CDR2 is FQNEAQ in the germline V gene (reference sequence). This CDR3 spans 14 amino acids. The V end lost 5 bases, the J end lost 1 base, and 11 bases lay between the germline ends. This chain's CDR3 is CASSLLGGNTEAFF. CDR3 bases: TGTGCCAGCAGCCTACTCGGAGGGAACACTGAAGCTTTCTTT.

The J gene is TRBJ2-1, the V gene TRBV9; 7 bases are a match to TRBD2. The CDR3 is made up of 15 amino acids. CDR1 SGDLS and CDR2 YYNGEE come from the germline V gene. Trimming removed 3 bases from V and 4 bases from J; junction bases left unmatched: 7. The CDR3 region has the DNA TGTGCCAGCAGCGCACTAGCGCTAGGGTACAATGAGCAGTTCTTC. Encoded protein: CASSALALGYNEQFF.

CDR3 coding DNA: TGTGCCAGCAGCCCCGCAGCCAGGGATCTGGTCTATGGCTACACCTTC. Translated, it gives CASSPAARDLVYGYTF. This chain links TRBV9 with TRBJ1-2, with D perhaps matching TRBD1 (5 bases). The V gene's germline CDR1 is SGDLS and CDR2 YYNGEE. The CDR3 is 16 amino acids. The V gene lost 4 bases and the J gene lost 4 bases, with 20 bases spanning the gap.

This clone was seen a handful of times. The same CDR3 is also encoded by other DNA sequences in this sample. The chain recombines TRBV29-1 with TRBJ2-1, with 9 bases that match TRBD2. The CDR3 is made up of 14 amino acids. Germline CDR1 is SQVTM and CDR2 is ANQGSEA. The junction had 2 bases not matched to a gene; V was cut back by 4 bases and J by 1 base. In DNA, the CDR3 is TGCAGCGTTGTACTAGCGGGTTCCTACAATGAGCAGTTCTTC. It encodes CSVVLAGSYNEQFF.

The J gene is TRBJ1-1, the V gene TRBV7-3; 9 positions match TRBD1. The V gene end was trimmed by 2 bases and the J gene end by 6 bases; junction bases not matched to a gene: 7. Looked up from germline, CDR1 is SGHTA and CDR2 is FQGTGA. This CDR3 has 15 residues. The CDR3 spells CASSLSGQGSAEAFF. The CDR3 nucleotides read TGTGCCAGCAGCTTATCCGGACAGGGGAGCGCTGAAGCTTTCTTT.

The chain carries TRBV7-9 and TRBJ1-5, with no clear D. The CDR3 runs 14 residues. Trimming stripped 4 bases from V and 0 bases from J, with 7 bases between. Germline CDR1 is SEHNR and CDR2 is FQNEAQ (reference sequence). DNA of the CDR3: TGTGCCAGCAGCTCGTTAGATAGCAATCAGCCCCAGCATTTT. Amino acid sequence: CASSSLDSNQPQHF.

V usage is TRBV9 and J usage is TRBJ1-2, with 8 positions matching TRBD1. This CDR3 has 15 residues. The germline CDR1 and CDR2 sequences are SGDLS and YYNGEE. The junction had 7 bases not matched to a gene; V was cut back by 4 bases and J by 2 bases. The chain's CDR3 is CASSPHTGGNYGYTF. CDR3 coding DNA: TGTGCCAGCAGCCCCCATACAGGGGGGAACTATGGCTACACCTTC.

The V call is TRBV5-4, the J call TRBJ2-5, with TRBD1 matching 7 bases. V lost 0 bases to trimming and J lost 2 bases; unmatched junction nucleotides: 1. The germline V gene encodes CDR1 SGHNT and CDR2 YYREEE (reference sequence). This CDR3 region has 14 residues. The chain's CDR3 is CASSLAGQQETQYF. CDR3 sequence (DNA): TGTGCCAGCAGCTTGGCGGGACAGCAAGAGACCCAGTACTTC.

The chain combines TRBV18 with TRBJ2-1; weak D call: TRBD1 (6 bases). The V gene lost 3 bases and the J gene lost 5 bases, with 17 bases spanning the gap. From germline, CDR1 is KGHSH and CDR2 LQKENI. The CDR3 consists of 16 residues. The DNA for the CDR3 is TGTGCCAGCTCACCCCAACCAGGGGTGGGCGACAATGAGCAGTTCTTC. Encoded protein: CASSPQPGVGDNEQFF.

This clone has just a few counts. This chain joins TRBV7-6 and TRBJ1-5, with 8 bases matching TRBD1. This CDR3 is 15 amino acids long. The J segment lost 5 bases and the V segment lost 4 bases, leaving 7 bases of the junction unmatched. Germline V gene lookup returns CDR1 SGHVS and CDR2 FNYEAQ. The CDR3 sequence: CASSSGQGRDQPQHF. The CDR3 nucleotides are TGTGCCAGCAGCTCCGGACAGGGCCGGGATCAGCCCCAGCATTTT.

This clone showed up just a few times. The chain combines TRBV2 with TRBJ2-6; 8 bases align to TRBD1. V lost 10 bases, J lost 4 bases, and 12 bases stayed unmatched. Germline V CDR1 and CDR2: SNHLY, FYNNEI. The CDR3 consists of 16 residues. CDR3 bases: TGTGCCACCGGAGACCAGGGGGCTATCGGGGCCAACGTCCTGACTTTC. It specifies CATGDQGAIGANVLTF.

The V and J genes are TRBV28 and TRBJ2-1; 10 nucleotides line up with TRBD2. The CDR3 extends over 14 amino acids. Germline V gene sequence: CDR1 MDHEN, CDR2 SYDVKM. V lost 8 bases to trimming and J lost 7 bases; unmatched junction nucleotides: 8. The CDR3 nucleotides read TGTGCCAGCCGCCTAGCGGGAGTCCGTAATGAGCAGTTCTTC. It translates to CASRLAGVRNEQFF.

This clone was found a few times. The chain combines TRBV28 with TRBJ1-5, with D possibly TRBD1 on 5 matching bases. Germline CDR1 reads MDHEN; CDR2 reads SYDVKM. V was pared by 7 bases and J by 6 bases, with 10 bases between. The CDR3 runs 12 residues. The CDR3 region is CASISGIQPQHF. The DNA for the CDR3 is TGTGCCAGCATATCAGGGATTCAGCCCCAGCATTTT.

Here the CDR3 reads CASSTFGMGETQYF. CDR3 bases: TGTGCCAGCAGCACTTTCGGGATGGGAGAGACCCAGTACTTC. This chain links TRBV27 with TRBJ2-5; TRBD2 is a possible D gene (5 bases). CDR3 length: 14 amino acids. V lost 6 bases and J 4 bases, leaving 15 bases between the germline ends. The germline CDR1 and CDR2 sequences are MNHEY and SMNVEV (reference sequence).

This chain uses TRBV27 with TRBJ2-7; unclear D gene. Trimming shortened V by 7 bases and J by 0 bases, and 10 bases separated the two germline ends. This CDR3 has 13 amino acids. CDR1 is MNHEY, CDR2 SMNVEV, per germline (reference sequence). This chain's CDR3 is CASKRTSSYEQYF. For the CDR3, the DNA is TGTGCCAGCAAAAGAACGAGCTCCTACGAGCAGTACTTC.

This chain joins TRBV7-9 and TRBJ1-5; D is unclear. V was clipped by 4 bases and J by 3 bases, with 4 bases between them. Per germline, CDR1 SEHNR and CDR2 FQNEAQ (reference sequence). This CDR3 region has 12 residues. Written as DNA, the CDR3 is TGTGCCAGCAGCTCCTACAATCAGCCCCAGCATTTT. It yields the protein CASSSYNQPQHF. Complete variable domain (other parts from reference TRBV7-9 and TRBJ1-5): DTGVSQNPRHKITKRGQNVTFRCDPISEHNRLYWYRQTLGQGPEFLTYFQNEAQLEKSRLLSDRFSAERPKGSFSTLEIQRTEQGDSAMYLCASSSYNQPQHFGDGTRLSIL.

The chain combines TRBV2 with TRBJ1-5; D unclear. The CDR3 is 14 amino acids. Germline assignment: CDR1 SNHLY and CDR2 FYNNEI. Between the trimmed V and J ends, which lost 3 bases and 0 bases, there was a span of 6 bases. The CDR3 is CASSDSSSNQPQHF. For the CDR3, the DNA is TGTGCCAGCAGTGACAGTTCTAGCAATCAGCCCCAGCATTTT. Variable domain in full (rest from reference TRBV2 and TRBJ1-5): EPEVTQTPSHQVTQMGQEVILRCVPISNHLYFYWYRQILGQKVEFLVSFYNNEISEKSEIFDDQFSVERPDGSNFTLKIRSTKLEDSAMYFCASSDSSSNQPQHFGDGTRLSIL.

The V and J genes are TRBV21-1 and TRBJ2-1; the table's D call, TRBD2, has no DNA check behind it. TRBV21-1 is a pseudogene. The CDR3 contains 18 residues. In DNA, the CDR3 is TGTGCCAGCAAAAGAACTAGGTGCGGCCGTAGCTCCTACAATGAGCAGTTCTTC. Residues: CASKRTRCGRSSYNEQFF.

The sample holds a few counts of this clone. CDR3 loop: CASSISGRVNEQFF. The CDR3 region has the DNA TGTGCCAGTAGTATTAGCGGGAGGGTGAATGAGCAGTTCTTC. The V call is TRBV19, the J call TRBJ2-1; 11 bases agree with TRBD2. The V and J ends lost 3 bases and 7 bases, in that order; junction bases with no gene match: 2. Germline loops: CDR1 LNHDA, CDR2 SQIVND (reference sequence). The CDR3 loop spans 14 amino acids.

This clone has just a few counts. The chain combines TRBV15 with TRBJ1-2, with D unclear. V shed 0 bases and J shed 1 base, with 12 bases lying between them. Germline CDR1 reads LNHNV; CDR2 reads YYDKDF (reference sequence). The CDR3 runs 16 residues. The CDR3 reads CATSRDTPRFNYGYTF. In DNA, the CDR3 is TGTGCCACCAGCAGAGATACTCCCAGGTTTAACTATGGCTACACCTTC.

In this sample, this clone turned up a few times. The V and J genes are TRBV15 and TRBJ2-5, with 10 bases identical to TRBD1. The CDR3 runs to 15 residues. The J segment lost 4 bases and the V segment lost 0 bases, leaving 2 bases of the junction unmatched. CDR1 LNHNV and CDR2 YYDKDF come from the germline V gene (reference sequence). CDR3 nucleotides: TGTGCCACCAGCAGAGATCGGGACAGGGGAGAGACCCAGTACTTC. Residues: CATSRDRDRGETQYF.

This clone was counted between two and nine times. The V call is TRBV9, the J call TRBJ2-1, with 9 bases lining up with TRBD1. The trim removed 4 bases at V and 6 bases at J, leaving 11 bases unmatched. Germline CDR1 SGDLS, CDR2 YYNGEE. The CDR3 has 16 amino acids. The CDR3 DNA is TGTGCCAGCAGCCCCCATCTTGTGACAGGGGGCAATGAGCAGTTCTTC. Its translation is CASSPHLVTGGNEQFF.

The DNA for the CDR3 is TGTGCCAGCAGCCTACAGTGGGGACGGGGGTCTGGGGCCAACGTCCTGACTTTC. This translates into CASSLQWGRGSGANVLTF. V gene TRBV7-2 combines with J gene TRBJ2-6, with a possible D match to TRBD2 (6 bases). The germline CDR1 and CDR2 sequences are SGHTA and FQGNSA. Between the trimmed V and J ends, which lost 5 bases and 1 base, there was a span of 18 bases. The CDR3 is 18 residues long.

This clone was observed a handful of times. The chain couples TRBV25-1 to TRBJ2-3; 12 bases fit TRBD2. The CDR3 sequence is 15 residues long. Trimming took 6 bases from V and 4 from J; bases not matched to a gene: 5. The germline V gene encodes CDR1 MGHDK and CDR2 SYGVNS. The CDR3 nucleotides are TGTGCCAGCAGGAAGACTAGCGGGAGAGCAGATACGCAGTATTTT. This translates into CASRKTSGRADTQYF. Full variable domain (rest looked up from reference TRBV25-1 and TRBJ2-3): EADIYQTPRYLVIGTGKKITLECSQTMGHDKMYWYQQDPGMELHLIHYSYGVNSTEKGDLSSESTVSRIRTEHFPLTLESARPSHTSQYLCASRKTSGRADTQYFGPGTRLTVL.

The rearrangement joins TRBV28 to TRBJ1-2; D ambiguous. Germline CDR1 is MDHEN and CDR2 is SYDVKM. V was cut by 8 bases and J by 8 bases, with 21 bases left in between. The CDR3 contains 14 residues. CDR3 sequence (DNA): TGTGCCAGCGGTGGGGTCGGACTCCTAAGAGGCTACACCTTC. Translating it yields CASGGVGLLRGYTF.

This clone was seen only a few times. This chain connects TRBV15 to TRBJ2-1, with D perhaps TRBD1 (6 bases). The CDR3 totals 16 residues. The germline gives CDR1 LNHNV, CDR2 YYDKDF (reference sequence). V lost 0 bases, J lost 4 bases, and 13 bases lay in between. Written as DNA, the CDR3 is TGTGCCACCAGCAGAGATGGTGGGACACGATACAATGAGCAGTTCTTC. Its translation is CATSRDGGTRYNEQFF.